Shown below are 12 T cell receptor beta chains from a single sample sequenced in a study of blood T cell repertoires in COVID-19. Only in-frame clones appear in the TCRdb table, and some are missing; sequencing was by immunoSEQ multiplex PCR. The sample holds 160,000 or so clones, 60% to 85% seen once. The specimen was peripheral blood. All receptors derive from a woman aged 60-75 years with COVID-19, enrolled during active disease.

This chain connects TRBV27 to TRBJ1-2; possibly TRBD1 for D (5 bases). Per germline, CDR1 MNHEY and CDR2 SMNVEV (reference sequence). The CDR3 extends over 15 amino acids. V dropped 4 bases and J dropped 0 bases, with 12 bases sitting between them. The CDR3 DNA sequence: TGTGCCAGCAGTTCCTCGACAGCCTCTAACTATGGCTACACCTTC. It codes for CASSSSTASNYGYTF.

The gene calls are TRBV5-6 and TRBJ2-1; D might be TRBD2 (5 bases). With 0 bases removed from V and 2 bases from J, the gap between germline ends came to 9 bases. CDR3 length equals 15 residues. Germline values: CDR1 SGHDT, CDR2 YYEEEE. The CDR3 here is CASSLELAAYNEQFF. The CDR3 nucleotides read TGTGCCAGCAGCTTGGAGCTAGCAGCCTACAATGAGCAGTTCTTC. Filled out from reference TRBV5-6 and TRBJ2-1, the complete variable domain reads DAGVTQSPTHLIKTRGQQVTLRCSPKSGHDTVSWYQQALGQGPQFIFQYYEEEERQRGNFPDRFSGHQFPNYSSELNVNALLLGDSALYLCASSLELAAYNEQFFGPGTRLTVL.

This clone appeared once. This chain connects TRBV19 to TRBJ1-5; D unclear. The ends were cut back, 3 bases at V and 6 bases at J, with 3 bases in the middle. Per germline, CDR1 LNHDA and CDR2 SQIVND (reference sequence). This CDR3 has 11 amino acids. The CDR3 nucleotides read TGTGCCAGTAGTATCGGTCAGCCCCAGCATTTT. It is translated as CASSIGQPQHF.

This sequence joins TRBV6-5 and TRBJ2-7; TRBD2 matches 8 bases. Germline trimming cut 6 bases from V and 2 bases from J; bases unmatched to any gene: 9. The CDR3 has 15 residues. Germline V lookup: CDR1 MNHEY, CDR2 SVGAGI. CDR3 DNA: TGTGCCAGCAGAACCAGCGGGAGCCCCCCCTACGAGCAGTACTTC. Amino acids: CASRTSGSPPYEQYF.

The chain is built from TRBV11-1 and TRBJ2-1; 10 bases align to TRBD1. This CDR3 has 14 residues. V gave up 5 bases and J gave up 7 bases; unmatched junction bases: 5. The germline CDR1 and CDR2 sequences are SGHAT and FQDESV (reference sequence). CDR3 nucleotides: TGTGCCAGCAGCGCGGGACAGGGGATAAATGAGCAGTTCTTC. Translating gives CASSAGQGINEQFF.

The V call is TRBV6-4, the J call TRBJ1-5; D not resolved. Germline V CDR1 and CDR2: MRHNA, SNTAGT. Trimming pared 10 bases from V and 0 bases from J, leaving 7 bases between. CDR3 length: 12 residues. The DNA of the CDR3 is TGTGCCAACTCGATTAGCAATCAGCCCCAGCATTTT. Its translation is CANSISNQPQHF.

CDR3 region: CASSLFGENNSPLHF. CDR3 DNA: TGTGCCAGCAGTTTGTTCGGGGAAAATAATTCACCCCTCCACTTT. V gene TRBV27 combines with J gene TRBJ1-6, with unresolved D. V was cut by 3 bases and J by 5 bases, with 11 bases left in between. The CDR3 runs to 15 residues. The germline V gene has CDR1 MNHEY and CDR2 SMNVEV (reference sequence).

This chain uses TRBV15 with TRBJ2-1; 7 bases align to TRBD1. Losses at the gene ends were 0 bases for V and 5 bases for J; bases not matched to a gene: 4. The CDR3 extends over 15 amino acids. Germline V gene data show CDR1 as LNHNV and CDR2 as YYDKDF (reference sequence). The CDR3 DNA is TGTGCCACCAGCAGAGAGGGGACAGCCAACAATGAGCAGTTCTTC. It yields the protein CATSREGTANNEQFF.

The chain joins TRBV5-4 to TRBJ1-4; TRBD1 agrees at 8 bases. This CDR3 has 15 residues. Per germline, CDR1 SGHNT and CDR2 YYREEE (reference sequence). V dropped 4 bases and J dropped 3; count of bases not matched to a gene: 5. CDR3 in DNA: TGTGCCAGCAGCCCTACAGGGGGAGCTAATGAAAAACTGTTTTTT. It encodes CASSPTGGANEKLFF.

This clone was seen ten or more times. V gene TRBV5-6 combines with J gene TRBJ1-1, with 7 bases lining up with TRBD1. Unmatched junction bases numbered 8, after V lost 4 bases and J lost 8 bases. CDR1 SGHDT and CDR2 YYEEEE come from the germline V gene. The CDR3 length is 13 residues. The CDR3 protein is CASSPGQVVEAFF. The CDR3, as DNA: TGTGCCAGCAGCCCCGGACAGGTAGTGGAAGCTTTCTTT.

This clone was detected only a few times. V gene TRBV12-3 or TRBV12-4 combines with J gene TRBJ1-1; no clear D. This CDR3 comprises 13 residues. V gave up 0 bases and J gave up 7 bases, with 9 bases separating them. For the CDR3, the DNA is TGTGCCAGCAGTTTAGCCGCCGGGAATGAAGCTTTCTTT. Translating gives CASSLAAGNEAFF.

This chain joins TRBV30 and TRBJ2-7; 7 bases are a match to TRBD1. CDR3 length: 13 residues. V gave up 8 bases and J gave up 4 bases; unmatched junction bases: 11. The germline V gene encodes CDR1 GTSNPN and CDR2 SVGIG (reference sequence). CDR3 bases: TGTGCCGGTACAGGGGCTTCTTCTTACGAGCAGTACTTC. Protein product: CAGTGASSYEQYF. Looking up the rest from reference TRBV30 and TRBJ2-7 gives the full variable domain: SQTIHQWPATLVQPVGSPLSLECTVEGTSNPNLYWYRQAAGRGLQLLFYSVGIGQISSEVPQNLSASRPQDRQFILSSKKLLLSDSGFYLCAGTGASSYEQYFGPGTRLTVT.